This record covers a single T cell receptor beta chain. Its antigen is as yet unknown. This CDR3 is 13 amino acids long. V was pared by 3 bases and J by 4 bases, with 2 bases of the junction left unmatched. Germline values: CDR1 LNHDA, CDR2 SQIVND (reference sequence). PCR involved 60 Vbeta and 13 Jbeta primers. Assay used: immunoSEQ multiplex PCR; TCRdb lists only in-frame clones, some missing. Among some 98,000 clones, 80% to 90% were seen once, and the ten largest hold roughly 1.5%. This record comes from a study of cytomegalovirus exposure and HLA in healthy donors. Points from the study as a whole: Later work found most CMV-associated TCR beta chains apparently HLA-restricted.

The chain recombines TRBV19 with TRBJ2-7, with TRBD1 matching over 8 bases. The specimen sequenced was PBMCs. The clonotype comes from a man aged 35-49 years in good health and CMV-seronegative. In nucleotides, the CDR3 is TGTGCCAGTAGTATTAACAGGGGGTACGAGCAGTACTTC. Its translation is CASSINRGYEQYF.